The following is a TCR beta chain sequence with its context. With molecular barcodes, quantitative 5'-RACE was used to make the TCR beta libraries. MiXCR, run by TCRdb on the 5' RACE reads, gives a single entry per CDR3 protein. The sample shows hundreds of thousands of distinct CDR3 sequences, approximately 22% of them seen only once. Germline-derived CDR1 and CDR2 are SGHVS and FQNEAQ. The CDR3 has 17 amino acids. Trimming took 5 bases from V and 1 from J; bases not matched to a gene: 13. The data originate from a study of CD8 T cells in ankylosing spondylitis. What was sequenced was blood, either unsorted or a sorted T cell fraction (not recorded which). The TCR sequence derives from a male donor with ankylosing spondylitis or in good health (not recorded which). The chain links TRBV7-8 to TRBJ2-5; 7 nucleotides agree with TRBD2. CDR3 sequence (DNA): TGTGCCAGCAGCCAATTACTGGTCGAGCGGGGCCAAGAGACCCAGTACTTC. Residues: CASSQLLVERGQETQYF. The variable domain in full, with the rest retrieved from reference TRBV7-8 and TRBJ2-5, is GAGVSQSPRYKVAKRGQDVALRCDPISGHVSLFWYQQALGQGPEFLTYFQNEAQLDKSGLPSDRFFAERPEGSVSTLKIQRTQQEDSAVYLCASSQLLVERGQETQYFGPGTRLLVL.